A selection of T cell receptor beta chains follows, all from one sample in a study of T cells after yellow fever vaccination. One entry per CDR3 protein, called by TCRdb with MiXCR from the 5' RACE reads. The sample has 300,000 to 350,000 distinct CDR3 sequences; approximately 4% are singletons. Sequenced material: PBMCs, taken 5 days after the yellow fever booster vaccination. These receptor sequences come from a man aged 18 to 29 who received the YFV17D yellow fever vaccine. The CDR3 runs from the conserved cysteine through the conserved F or W. D genes are given only for firm matches. Clone size, where shown, is once, few, many, or a class for clones that have expanded.

v_gene	j_gene	abundance	d_gene	CDR3nt	CDR3aa
TRBV20-1	TRBJ1-6	-	TRBD1	TGCAGTGCTAGAAATCGACAGGGTGGTTCACCCCTCCACTTT	CSARNRQGGSPLHF
TRBV28	TRBJ1-1	few	-	TGTGCCAGCAGTTGGTTAGAGTACACTGAAGCTTTCTTT	CASSWLEYTEAFF
TRBV5-1	TRBJ1-1	many	-	TGCGCCAGCTCGAGGGGGGAGATGACTGAAGCTTTCTTT	CASSRGEMTEAFF
TRBV6-4	TRBJ2-7	few	TRBD2	TGTGCCAGCAGTGACGGGACTAGCGGGGGCGAGCAGTACTTC	CASSDGTSGGEQYF
TRBV11-1	TRBJ2-3	many	-	TGTGCCAGCAGCTTAGAACTGCTCACAGATACGCAGTATTTT	CASSLELLTDTQYF
TRBV15	TRBJ2-2	few	-	TGTGCCACCAGCAGAGCGGGGATGGACACCGGGGAGCTGTTTTTT	CATSRAGMDTGELFF
TRBV11-2	TRBJ2-1	-	TRBD2	TGTGCCAGCAGCGAATCGGGGGGGCGCAATGAGCAGTTCTTC	CASSESGGRNEQFF
TRBV7-9	TRBJ1-2	-	-	TGTGCCAGCAGCTTAGACCGGATCCCACGGGTATATTACTATGGCTACACCTTC	CASSLDRIPRVYYYGYTF
TRBV20-1	TRBJ2-1	many	TRBD2	TGCAGTGCTCCGCGGAGTAGCGGGATCAATGAGCAGTTCTTC	CSAPRSSGINEQFF
TRBV6-2/TRBV6-3	TRBJ1-1	-	-	TGTGCCAGCACCCAGGGAATGGGGAACACTGAAGCTTTCTTT	CASTQGMGNTEAFF
TRBV6-2/TRBV6-3	TRBJ1-1	-	-	TGTGCCAGCAGTTACTCTTGGGAAAGGAGCACTGAAGCTTTCTTT	CASSYSWERSTEAFF
TRBV5-1	TRBJ2-2	-	-	TGCGCCAGCAGTGGGGGTTCGGACACCGGGGAGCTGTTTTTT	CASSGGSDTGELFF